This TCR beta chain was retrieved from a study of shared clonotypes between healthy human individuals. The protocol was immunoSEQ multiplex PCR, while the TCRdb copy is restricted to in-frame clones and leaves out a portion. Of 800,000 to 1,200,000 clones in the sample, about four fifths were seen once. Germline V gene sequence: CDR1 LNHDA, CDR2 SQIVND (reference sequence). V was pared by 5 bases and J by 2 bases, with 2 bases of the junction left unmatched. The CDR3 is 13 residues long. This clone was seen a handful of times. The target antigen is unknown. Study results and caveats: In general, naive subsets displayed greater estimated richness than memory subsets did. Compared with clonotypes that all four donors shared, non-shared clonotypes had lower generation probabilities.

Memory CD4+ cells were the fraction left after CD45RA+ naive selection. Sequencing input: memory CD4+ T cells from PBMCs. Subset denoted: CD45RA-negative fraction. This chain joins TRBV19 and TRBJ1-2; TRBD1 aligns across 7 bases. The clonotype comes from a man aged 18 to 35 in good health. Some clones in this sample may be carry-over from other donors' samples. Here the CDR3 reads CASSPQGNYGYTF. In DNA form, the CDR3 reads TGTGCCAGTAGTCCACAGGGGAACTATGGCTACACCTTC.